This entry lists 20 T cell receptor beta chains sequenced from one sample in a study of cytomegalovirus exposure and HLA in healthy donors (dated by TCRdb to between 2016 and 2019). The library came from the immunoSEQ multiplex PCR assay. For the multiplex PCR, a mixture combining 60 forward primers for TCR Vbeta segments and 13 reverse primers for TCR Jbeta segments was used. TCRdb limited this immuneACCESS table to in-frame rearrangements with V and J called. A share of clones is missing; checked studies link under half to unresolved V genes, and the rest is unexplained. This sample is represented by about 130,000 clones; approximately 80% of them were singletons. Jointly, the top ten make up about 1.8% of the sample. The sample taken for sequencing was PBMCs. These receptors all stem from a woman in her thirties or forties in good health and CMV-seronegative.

CDR3 DNA: TGTGCCAGCTTGGCCAATCAGCCCCAGCATTTT. It encodes CASLANQPQHF. The gene calls are TRBV6-4 and TRBJ1-5; D is unresolved. The germline V gene has CDR1 MRHNA and CDR2 SNTAGT. CDR3 length equals 11 residues. Trimming pared 8 bases from V and 3 bases from J, leaving 5 bases between.

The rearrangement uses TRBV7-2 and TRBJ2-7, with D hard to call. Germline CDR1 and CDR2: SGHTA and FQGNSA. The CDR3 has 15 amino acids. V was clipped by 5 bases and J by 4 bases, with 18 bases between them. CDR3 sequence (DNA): TGTGCCAGCAGCGTATCAGGCAGTCTATTTTACGAGCAGTACTTC. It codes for CASSVSGSLFYEQYF.

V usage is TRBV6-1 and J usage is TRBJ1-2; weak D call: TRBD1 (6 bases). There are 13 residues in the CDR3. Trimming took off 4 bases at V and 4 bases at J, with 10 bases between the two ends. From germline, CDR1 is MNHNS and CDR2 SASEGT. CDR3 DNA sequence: TGTGCCAGCAGTGGGACAGACATCTATGGCTACACCTTC. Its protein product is CASSGTDIYGYTF.

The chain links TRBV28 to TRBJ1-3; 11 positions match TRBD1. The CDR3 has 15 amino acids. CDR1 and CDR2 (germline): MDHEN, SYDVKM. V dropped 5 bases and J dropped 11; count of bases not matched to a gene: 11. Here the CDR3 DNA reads TGTGCCAGCAGTACCAACCGGGACAGGGGGAACCCCATATATTTT. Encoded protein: CASSTNRDRGNPIYF.

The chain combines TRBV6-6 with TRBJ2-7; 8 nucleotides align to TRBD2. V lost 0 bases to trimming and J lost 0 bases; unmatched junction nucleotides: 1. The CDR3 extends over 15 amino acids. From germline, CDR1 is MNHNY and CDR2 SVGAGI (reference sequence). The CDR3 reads CASSYSGTSSYEQYF. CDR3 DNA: TGTGCCAGCAGTTACTCGGGGACTAGCTCCTACGAGCAGTACTTC.

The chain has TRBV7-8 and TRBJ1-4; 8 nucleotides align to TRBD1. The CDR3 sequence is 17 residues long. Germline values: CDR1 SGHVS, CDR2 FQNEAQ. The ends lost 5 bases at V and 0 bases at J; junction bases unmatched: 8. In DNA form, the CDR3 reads TGTGCCAGCAGCCCCTGGACAGGGACGGCAACTAATGAAAAACTGTTTTTT. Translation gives CASSPWTGTATNEKLFF.

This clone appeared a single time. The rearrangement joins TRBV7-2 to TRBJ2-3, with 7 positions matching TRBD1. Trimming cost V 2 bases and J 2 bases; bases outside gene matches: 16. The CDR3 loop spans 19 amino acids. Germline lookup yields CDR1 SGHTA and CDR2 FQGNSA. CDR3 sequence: CASSLPGQAQRGYTDTQYF. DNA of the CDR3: TGTGCCAGCAGCTTACCCGGACAGGCGCAGAGGGGGTACACAGATACGCAGTATTTT.

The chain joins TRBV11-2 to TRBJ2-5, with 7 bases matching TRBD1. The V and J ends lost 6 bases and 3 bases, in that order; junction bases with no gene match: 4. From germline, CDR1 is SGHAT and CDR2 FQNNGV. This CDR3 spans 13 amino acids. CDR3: CASSTGEEETQYF. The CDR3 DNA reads TGTGCCAGCAGTACAGGGGAAGAAGAGACCCAGTACTTC.

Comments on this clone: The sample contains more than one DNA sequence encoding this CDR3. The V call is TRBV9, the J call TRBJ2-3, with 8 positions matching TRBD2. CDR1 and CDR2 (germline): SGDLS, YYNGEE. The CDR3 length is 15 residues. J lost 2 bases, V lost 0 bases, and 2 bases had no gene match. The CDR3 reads CASSVGGGTTDTQYF. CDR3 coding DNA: TGTGCCAGCAGCGTAGGCGGGGGGACCACAGATACGCAGTATTTT.

The CDR3 nucleotides read TGTGCCTGGAGTGTACAGGGGGCGCGAGGAAACACCATATATTTT. It encodes CAWSVQGARGNTIYF. The rearrangement joins TRBV30 to TRBJ1-3; TRBD1 agrees at 9 bases. Germline CDR1 GTSNPN, CDR2 SVGIG (reference sequence). The CDR3 contains 15 residues. J was trimmed by 4 bases and V by 0 bases; bases with no gene match: 4.

CDR3 DNA: TGTGCCAGCAGCTTGTCACAGGGAAGCAGCACTGAAGCTTTCTTT. Translation gives CASSLSQGSSTEAFF. The rearrangement links TRBV7-6 to TRBJ1-1; tentative D call: TRBD1 (6 bases). The CDR3 runs 15 residues. V lost 3 bases to trimming and J lost 4 bases, with 15 bases between them. Germline V gene lookup returns CDR1 SGHVS and CDR2 FNYEAQ.

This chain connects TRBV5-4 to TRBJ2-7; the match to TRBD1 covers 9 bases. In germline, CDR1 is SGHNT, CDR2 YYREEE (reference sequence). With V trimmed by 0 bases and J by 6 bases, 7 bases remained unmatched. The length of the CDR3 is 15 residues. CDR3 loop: CASSLGGTGRVEQYF. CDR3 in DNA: TGTGCCAGCAGCTTGGGGGGGACAGGGAGGGTCGAGCAGTACTTC.

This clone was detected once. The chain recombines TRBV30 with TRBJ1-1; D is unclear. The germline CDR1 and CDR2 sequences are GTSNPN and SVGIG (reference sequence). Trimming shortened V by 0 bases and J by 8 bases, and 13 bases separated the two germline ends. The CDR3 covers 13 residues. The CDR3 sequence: CAWSVQGGSEAFF. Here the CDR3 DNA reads TGTGCCTGGAGTGTACAAGGCGGATCCGAAGCTTTCTTT.

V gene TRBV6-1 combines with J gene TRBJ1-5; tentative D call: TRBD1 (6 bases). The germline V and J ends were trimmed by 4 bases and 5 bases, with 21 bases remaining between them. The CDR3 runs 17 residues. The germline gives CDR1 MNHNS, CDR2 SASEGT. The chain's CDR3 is CASSVRGGTGSDQPQHF. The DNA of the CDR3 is TGTGCCAGCAGTGTCAGAGGGGGAACAGGGAGCGATCAGCCCCAGCATTTT.

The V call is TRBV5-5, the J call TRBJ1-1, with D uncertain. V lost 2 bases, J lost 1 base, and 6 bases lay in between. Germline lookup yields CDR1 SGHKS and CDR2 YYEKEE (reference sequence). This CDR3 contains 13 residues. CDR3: CASSFRQNTEAFF. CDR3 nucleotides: TGTGCCAGCAGCTTCAGACAGAACACTGAAGCTTTCTTT.

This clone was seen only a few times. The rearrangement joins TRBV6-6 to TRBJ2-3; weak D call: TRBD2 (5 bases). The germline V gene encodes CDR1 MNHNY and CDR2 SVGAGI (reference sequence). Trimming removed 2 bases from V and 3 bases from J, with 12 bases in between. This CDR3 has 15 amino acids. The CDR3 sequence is CASSYPGERTDTQYF. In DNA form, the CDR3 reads TGTGCCAGCAGTTACCCCGGGGAGAGGACAGATACGCAGTATTTT.

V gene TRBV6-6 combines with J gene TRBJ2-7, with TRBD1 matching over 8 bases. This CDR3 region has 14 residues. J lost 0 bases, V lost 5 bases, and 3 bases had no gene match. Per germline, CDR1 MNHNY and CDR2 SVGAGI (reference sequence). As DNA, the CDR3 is TGTGCCAGCAGTACGACAGGGGCCTCCTACGAGCAGTACTTC. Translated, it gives CASSTTGASYEQYF.

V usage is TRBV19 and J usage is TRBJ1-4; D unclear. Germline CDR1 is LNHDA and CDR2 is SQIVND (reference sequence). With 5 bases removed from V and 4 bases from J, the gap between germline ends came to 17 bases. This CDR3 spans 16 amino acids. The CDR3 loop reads CASSPSRETGNEKLFF. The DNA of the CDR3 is TGTGCCAGTAGTCCCTCGAGGGAAACGGGTAATGAAAAACTGTTTTTT.

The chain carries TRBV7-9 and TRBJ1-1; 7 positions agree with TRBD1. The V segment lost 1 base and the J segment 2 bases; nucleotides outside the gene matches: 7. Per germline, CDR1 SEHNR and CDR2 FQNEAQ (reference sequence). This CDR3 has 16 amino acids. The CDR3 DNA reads TGTGCCAGCAGCTTAGGACAGGGAGGAGGAAACACTGAAGCTTTCTTT. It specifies CASSLGQGGGNTEAFF.

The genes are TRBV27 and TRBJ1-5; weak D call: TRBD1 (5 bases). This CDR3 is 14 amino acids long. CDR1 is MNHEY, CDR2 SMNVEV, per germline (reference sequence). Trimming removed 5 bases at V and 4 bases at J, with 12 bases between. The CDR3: CASSRDSLNQPQHF. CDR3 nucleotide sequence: TGTGCCAGCAGTCGAGACAGCCTAAATCAGCCCCAGCATTTT.